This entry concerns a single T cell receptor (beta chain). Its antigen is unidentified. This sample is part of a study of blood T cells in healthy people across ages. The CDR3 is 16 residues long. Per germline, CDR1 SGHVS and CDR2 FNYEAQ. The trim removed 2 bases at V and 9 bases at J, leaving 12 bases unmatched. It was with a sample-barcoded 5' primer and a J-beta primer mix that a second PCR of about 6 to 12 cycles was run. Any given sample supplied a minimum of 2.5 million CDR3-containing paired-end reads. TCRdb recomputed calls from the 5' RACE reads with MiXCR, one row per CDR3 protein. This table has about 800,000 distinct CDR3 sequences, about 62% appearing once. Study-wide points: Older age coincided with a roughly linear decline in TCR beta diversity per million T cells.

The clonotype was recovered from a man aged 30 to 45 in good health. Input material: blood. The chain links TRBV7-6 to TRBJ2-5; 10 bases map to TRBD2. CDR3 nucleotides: TGTGCCAGCAGCTTAAGGACTAGCGGTTCCAAGAGATCCCAGTACTTC. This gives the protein CASSLRTSGSKRSQYF.